A selection of T cell receptor beta chains follows, all from one sample in a study of blood T cell repertoires in COVID-19. TCRdb's copy holds only in-frame clones and misses some; the assay was immunoSEQ multiplex PCR. The sample lists around 430,000 clones, 70% to 90% occurring once. Specimen: peripheral blood. These receptors came from a woman aged 45 to 65 with COVID-19, enrolled during active disease. CDR3s include the opening cysteine and the closing phenylalanine or tryptophan. D genes are given only for firm matches. Clone size appears in some rows only: once, few, many, or a class for an expanded clone.

cdr3_aa cdr3_nt d_call clone_size j_call v_call
CATRRGTGNTIYF TGTGCCACCAGGCGAGGAACAGGAAACACCATATATTTT NA NA TRBJ1-3 TRBV12-3/TRBV12-4
CASNLGGSSYEQYF TGTGCCAGCAACCTGGGGGGGAGCTCCTACGAGCAGTACTTC TRBD2 once TRBJ2-7 TRBV7-9
CASKRDSQDKQFF TGTGCCAGCAAGCGGGACTCCCAAGATAAGCAGTTCTTC TRBD2 NA TRBJ2-1 TRBV7-3
CSGRENTEAFF TGCAGTGGACGGGAAAACACTGAAGCTTTCTTT NA NA TRBJ1-1 TRBV29-1
CASSYSKRDNSPLHF TGTGCCAGCAGTTACTCGAAACGGGATAATTCACCCCTCCACTTT NA NA TRBJ1-6 TRBV6-6
CASSPGQGNYEQYF TGTGCCAGCAGTCCGGGACAGGGAAACTACGAGCAGTACTTC TRBD1 NA TRBJ2-7 TRBV27
CASSGRTGGYDTEAFF TGTGCCAGTAGTGGTCGGACAGGGGGCTATGACACTGAAGCTTTCTTT TRBD1 NA TRBJ1-1 TRBV19
CASSPRGGGTYNEQFF TGTGCCAGCAGCCCCCGTGGGGGGGGCACTTACAATGAGCAGTTCTTC NA NA TRBJ2-1 TRBV5-6
CASSPSISGGPYNEQFF TGCGCCAGCAGCCCATCCATTAGCGGGGGACCATACAATGAGCAGTTCTTC TRBD2 NA TRBJ2-1 TRBV5-1
CASGVTEFRGSYNEQFF TGTGCCAGTGGGGTGACTGAATTCAGGGGCTCCTACAATGAGCAGTTCTTC NA NA TRBJ2-1 TRBV19
CASSLVKGQGLSGANVLTF TGTGCCAGCAGTTTGGTTAAGGGACAGGGGCTCTCTGGGGCCAACGTCCTGACTTTC TRBD1 once TRBJ2-6 TRBV5-4
CAIQMADRKEAFF TGTGCCATACAGATGGCCGACAGGAAAGAAGCTTTCTTT NA NA TRBJ1-1 TRBV6-6
CASSPGRVGQYF TGTGCCAGCAGCCCGGGCAGGGTCGGGCAGTACTTC NA NA TRBJ2-7 TRBV7-5
CASSEEVPGQVDGEQYF TGTGCCAGCAGTGAAGAAGTCCCGGGACAGGTTGACGGCGAGCAGTACTTC TRBD1 NA TRBJ2-7 TRBV2
CAISDGGAEAFF TGTGCCATCAGTGACGGGGGGGCTGAAGCTTTCTTT NA NA TRBJ1-1 TRBV10-3
CASSPGRGYNSPLHF TGCGCCAGCAGCCCCGGACGGGGGTATAATTCACCCCTCCACTTT NA NA TRBJ1-6 TRBV5-1
CASSLSRGGGTQYF TGTGCCAGCAGCTTATCGCGGGGTGGCGGTACGCAGTATTTT NA once TRBJ2-3 TRBV11-3
CASSFLQGLTNYGYTF TGTGCCAGCAGCTTCCTACAGGGCCTAACTAACTATGGCTACACCTTC NA NA TRBJ1-2 TRBV7-2
CASSLVTGNTEAFF TGTGCCAGCAGCTTGGTTACAGGGAATACTGAAGCTTTCTTT NA NA TRBJ1-1 TRBV5-5
CASSVDSRYGYTF TGTGCCAGCAGCGTAGACTCACGCTATGGCTACACCTTC NA NA TRBJ1-2 TRBV9
CASRRRQGDSYEQYF TGCGCCAGCAGGAGAAGGCAGGGCGACTCCTACGAGCAGTACTTC NA NA TRBJ2-7 TRBV23-1
CASSEQGTTTDTQYF TGTGCCAGCAGCGAACAGGGAACGACCACAGATACGCAGTATTTT NA NA TRBJ2-3 TRBV9
CASSRTGTGNQPQHF TGTGCCAGCAGCCGCACCGGGACAGGGAATCAGCCCCAGCATTTT TRBD1 NA TRBJ1-5 TRBV7-2